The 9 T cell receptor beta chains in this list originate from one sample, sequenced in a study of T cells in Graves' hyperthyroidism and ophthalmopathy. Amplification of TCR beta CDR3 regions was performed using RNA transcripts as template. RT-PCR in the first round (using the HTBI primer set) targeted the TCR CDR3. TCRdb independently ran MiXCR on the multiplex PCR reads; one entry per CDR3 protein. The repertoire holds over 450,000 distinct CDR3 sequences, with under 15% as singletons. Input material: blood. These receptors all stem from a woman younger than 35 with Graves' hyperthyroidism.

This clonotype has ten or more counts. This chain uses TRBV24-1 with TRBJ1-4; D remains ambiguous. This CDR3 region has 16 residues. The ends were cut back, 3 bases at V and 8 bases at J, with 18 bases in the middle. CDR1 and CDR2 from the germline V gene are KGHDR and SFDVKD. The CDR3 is CATSDLLDEGGEKLFF. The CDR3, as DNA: TGTGCCACCAGTGATCTCCTAGACGAGGGAGGCGAAAAACTGTTTTTT.

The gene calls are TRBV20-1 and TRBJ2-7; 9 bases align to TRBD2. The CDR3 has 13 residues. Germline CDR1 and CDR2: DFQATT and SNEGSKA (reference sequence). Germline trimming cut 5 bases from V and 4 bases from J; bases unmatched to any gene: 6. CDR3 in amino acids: CSALRTSVYEQYF. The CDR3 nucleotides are TGCAGTGCTTTAAGGACTAGCGTTTACGAGCAGTACTTC.

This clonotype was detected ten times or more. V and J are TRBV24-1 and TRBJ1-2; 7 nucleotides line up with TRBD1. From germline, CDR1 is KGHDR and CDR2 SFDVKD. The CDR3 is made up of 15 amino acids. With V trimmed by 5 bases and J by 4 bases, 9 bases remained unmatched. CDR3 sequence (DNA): TGTGCCACCAGTGCTGGAGACAGGGAGGGCTATGGCTACACCTTC. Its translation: CATSAGDREGYGYTF.

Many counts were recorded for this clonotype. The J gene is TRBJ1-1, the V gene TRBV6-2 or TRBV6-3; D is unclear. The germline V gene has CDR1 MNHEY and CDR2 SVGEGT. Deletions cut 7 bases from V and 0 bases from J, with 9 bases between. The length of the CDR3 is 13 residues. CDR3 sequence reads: CASKENLNTEAFF. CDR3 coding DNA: TGTGCCAGCAAGGAGAACTTGAACACTGAAGCTTTCTTT.

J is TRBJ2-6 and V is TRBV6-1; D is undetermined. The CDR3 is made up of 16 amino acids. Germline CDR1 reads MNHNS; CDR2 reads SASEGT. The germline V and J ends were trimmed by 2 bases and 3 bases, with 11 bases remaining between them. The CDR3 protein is CASSERPSSGANVLTF. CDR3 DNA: TGTGCCAGCAGTGAAAGGCCTTCCAGTGGGGCCAACGTCCTGACTTTC.

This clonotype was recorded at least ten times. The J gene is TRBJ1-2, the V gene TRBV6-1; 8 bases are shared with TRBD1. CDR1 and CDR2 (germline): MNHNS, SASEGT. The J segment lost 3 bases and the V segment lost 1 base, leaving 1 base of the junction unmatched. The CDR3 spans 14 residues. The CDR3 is CASSEETGDYGYTF. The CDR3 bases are TGTGCCAGCAGTGAAGAGACAGGGGACTATGGCTACACCTTC.

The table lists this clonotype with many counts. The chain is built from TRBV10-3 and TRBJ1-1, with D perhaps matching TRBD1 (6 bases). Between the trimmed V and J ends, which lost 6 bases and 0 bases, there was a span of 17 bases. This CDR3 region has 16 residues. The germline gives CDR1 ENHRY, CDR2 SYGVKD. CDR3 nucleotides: TGTGCCATCAGGCTAACTCGAGGGGGGGTGAACACTGAAGCTTTCTTT. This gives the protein CAIRLTRGGVNTEAFF.

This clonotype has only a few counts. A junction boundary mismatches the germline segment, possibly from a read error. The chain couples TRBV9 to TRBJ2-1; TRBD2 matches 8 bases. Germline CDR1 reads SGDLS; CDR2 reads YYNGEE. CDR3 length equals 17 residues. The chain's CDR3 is CASRVGMAGGLGDEQFF. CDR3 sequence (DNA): TGTGCCAGCAGAGTAGGAATGGCGGGAGGTCTTGGGGATGAGCAGTTCTTC.

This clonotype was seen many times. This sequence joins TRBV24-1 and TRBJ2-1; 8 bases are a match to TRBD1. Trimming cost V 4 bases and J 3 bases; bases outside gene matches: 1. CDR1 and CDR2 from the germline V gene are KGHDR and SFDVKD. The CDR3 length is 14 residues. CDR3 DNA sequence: TGTGCCACCAGTGAGACAGGGGACTACAATGAGCAGTTCTTC. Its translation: CATSETGDYNEQFF.